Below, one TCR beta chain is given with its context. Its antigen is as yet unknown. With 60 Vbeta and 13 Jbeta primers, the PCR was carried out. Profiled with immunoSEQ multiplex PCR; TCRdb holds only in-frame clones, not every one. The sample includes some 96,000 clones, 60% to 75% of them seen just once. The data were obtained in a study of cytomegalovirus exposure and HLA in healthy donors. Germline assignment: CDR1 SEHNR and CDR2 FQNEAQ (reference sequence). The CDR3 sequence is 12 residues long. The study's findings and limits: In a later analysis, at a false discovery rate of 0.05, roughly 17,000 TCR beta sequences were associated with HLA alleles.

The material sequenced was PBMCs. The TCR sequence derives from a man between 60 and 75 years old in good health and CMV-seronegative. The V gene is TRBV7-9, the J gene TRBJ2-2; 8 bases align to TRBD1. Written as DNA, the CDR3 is TGTGTCTGCAGGGGGCGAACCGGGGAGCTGTTTTTT. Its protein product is CVCRGRTGELFF.